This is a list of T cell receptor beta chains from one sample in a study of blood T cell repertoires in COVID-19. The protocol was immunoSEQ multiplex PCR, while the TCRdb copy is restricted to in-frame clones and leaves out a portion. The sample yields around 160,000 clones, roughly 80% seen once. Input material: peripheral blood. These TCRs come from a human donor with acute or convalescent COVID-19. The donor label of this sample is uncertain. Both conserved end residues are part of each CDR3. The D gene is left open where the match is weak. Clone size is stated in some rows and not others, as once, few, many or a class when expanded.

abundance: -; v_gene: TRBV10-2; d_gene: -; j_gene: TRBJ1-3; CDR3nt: TGCGCCAGCAGTGAGTTCAGCTCTGGAAACACCATATATTTT; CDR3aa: CASSEFSSGNTIYF
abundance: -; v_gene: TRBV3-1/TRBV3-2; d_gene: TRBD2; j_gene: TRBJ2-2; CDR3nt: TGTGCCAGCAGCTTTGGGACTAGCGGAAACACCGGGGAGCTGTTTTTT; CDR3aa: CASSFGTSGNTGELFF
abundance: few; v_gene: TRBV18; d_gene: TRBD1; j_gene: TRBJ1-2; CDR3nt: TGTGCCAGCTCACCGGCAGGGGGATCGGGTTACACCTTC; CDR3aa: CASSPAGGSGYTF
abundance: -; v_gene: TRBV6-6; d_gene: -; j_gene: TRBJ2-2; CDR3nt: TGTGCCAGCAGTTACTTACTGTCCACCGGGGAGCTGTTTTTT; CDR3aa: CASSYLLSTGELFF
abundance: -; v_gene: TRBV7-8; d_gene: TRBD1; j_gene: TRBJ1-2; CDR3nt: TGTGCCAGCAGCTTAGCGCTAGGACAGGGGGTGGGTGGCTACACCTTC; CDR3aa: CASSLALGQGVGGYTF
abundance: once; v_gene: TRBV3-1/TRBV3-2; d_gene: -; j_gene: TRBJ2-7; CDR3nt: TGTGCCAGCAGCCAAGATTCCCAGGGCCCCTACGAGCAGTACTTC; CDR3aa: CASSQDSQGPYEQYF
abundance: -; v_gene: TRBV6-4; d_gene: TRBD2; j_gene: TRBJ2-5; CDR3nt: TGTGCCAGCAGTGAGACGAGGATTGGCGGGGGGGTACAAGAGACCCAGTACTTC; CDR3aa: CASSETRIGGGVQETQYF
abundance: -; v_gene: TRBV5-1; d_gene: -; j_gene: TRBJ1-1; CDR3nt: TGCGCCAGCAGCCCGTTCGGAGCGGGGGGCACTGAAGCTTTCTTT; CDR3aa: CASSPFGAGGTEAFF
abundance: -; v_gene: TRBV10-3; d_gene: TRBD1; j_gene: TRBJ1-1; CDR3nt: TGTGCCACCCGTGGGGGGACAGGGAGTATGAACACTGAAGCTTTCTTT; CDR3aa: CATRGGTGSMNTEAFF
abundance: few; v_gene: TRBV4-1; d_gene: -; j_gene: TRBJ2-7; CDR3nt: TGCGCCAGCAGGGGCAACTCCTACGAGCAGTACTTC; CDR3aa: CASRGNSYEQYF
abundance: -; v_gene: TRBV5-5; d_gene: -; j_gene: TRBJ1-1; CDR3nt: TGTGCCAGCAGCTTGGGGCCCATCACTGAAGCTTTCTTT; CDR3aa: CASSLGPITEAFF
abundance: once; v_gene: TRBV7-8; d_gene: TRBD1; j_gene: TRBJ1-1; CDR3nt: TGTGCCAGCAACCTACAGGGGAGGTCTGCTGAAGCTTTCTTT; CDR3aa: CASNLQGRSAEAFF
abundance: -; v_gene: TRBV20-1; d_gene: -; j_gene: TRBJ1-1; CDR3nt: TGCAGTGCTAGTAGAGGGAAAACTGAAGCTTTCTTT; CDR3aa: CSASRGKTEAFF
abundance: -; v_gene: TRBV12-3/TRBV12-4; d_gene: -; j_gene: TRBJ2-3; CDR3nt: TGTGCCAGCACGATGGGCCCAGGTACGCAGTATTTT; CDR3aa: CASTMGPGTQYF
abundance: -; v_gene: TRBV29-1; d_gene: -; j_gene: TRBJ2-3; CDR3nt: TGCAGCGTGGAAACAGGGCTTTCACCCTATACGCAGTATTTT; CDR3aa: CSVETGLSPYTQYF
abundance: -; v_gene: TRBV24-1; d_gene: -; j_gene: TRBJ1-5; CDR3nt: TGTGCCACCAGTTCAGGCCTCTACCAGCCCCAGCATTTT; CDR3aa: CATSSGLYQPQHF
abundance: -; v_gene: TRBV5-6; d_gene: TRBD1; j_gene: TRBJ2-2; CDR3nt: TGTGCCAGCAGCTTGGGACAGGGTGGGACCGGGGAGCTGTTTTTT; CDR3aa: CASSLGQGGTGELFF
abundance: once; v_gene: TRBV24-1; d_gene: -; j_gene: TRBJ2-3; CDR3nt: TGTGCCACCAGTGACTCTTACAGGGCTCCAGATACGCAGTATTTT; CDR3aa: CATSDSYRAPDTQYF
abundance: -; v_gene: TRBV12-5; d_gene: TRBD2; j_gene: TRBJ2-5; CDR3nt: TGTGCTAGTGGATACCCCGGGACTAGCGGGACGCAGACCCAGTACTTC; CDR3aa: CASGYPGTSGTQTQYF
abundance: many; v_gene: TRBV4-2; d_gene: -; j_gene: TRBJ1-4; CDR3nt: TGTGCCAGCAGCCAAGCAGGGCTGGGGGGGGCCTTAAATGAAAAACTGTTTTTT; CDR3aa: CASSQAGLGGALNEKLFF
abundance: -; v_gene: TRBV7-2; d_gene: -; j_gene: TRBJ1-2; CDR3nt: TGTGCCAGCAACAGACAGGTCCACGACGGCTACACCTTC; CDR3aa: CASNRQVHDGYTF
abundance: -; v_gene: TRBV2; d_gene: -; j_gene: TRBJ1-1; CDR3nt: TGTGCCAGCCGCGCCCTGCATACTATGAACACTGAAGCTTTCTTT; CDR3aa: CASRALHTMNTEAFF
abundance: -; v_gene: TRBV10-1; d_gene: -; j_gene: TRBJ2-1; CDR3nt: TGCGCCAGCAGTTCCGGGGGGCTTTCAGGGGATGAGCAGTTCTTC; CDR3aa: CASSSGGLSGDEQFF
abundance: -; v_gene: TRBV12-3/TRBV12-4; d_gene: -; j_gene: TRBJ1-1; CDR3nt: TGTGCCAGCAAGGGAGATTCCAACACTGAAGCTTTCTTT; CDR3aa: CASKGDSNTEAFF
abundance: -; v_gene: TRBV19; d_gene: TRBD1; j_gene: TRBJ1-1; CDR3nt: TGTGCCAGTATCCTTGACAGGGGTATGAACACTGAAGCTTTCTTT; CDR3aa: CASILDRGMNTEAFF
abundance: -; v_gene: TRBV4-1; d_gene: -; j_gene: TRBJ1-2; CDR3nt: TGCGCCAGCAGCAGTGACAGGCAGCAAGCTAACTATGGCTACACCTTC; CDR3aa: CASSSDRQQANYGYTF
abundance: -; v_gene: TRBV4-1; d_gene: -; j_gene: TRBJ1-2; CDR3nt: TGCGCCAGCAGCCAAGCGGCAGGCGCTAACTATGGCTACACCTTC; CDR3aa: CASSQAAGANYGYTF
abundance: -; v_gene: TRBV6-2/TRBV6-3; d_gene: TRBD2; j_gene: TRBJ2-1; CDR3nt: TGTGCCAGCAGCCTAACTAGCGGGGGGTTCAATGAGCAGTTCTTC; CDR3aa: CASSLTSGGFNEQFF
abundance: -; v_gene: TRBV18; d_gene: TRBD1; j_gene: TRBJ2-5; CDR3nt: TGTGCCAGCTCACCACGGACAGGGAGCCAAGAGACCCAGTACTTC; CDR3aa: CASSPRTGSQETQYF
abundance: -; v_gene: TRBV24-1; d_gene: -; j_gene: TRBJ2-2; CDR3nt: TGTGCCACCACGCAGGAAAACACCGGGGAGCTGTTTTTT; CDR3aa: CATTQENTGELFF
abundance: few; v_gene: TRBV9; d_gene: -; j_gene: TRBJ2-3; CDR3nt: TGTGCCAGCAGCGTAGGAGTCTATAGCACAGATACGCAGTATTTT; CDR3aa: CASSVGVYSTDTQYF
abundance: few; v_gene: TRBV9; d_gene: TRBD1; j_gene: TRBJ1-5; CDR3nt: TGTGCCAGCAGCGCGACAGGGGGCGAGATTCAGCCCCAGCATTTT; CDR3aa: CASSATGGEIQPQHF
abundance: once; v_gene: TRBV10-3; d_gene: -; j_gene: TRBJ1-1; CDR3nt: TGTGCCATCGGCCCCAGTACTGAAGCTTTCTTT; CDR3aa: CAIGPSTEAFF
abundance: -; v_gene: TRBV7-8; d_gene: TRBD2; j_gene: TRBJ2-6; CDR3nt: TGTGCCAGCAGCTCACGGACTAGCGGGGGGGCCGCTGTTGGGGCCAACGTCCTGACTTTC; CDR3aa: CASSSRTSGGAAVGANVLTF
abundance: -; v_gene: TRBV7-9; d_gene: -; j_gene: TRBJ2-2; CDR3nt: TGTGCCAGCAGCTTAGCTTCATTGAACACCGGGGAGCTGTTTTTT; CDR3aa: CASSLASLNTGELFF